The clone carrying this T cell receptor (beta chain) was counted a few times. Each CDR3 protein is one row after TCRdb ran MiXCR on the RT-PCR reads. The sample lists hundreds of thousands of distinct CDR3 sequences; 13% to 15% were seen once. The CDR3 is 14 amino acids. The germline V gene has CDR1 MNHEY and CDR2 SMNVEV (reference sequence). Deletions cut 5 bases from V and 5 bases from J, with 15 bases between. The chain has TRBV27 and TRBJ2-5, with D perhaps TRBD1 or TRBD2 (6 bases each). Material for sequencing was memory CD4+ T cells from blood. This clonotype originated in a female donor in good health, serving as a healthy control. CDR3 in DNA: TGTGCCAGCAGTCCCGGGTGGGGGGCCGAGACCCAGTACTTC. Protein sequence: CASSPGWGAETQYF.